The TCR beta chain described here comes from a study of blood T cells in healthy people across ages. A second roughly 6 to 12 cycle PCR used barcoded and J-beta primers. TCRdb reprocessed the 5' RACE reads with MiXCR, giving one entry per CDR3 protein. The data hold 1.4 million to 1.5 million distinct CDR3 sequences, with 35% to 45% observed a single time. Germline V gene data show CDR1 as SGHRS and CDR2 as YFSETQ. The CDR3 loop spans 13 amino acids. As to this clonotype: This could be a read error, since a much larger clone is one nucleotide away.

V usage is TRBV5-1 and J usage is TRBJ1-2; D possibly corresponds to TRBD1 (6 bases). Sequenced sample: blood. The clonotype comes from a woman aged 18-30 years in good health. In DNA form, the CDR3 reads TGCACCAGCAGCTCAGAACAGGGAAGGGGCTACACCTTC. Translation: CTSSSEQGRGYTF.